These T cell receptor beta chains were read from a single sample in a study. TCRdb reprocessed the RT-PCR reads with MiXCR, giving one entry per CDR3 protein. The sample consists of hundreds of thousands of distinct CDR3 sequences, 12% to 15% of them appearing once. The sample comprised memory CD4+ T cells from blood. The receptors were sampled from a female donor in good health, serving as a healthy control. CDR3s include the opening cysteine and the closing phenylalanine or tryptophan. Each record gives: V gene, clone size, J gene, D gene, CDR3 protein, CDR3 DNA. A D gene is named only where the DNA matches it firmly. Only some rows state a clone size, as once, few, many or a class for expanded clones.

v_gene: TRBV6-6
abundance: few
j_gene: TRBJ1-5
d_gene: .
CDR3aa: CASRASGEVLREQPQHF
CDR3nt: TGTGCCAGCAGGGCTTCAGGGGAGGTATTAAGGGAACAGCCCCAGCATTTT

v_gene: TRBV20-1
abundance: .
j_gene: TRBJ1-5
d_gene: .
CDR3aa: CSASWRLDQPQHF
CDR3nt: TGCAGTGCTAGTTGGCGGCTGGATCAGCCCCAGCATTTT

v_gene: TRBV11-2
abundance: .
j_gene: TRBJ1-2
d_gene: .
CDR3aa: CASSLGLSYGYTF
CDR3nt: TGTGCCAGCAGCCTCGGACTGAGCTATGGCTACACCTTC

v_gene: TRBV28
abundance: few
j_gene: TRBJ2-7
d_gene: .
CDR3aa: CASSAATGKGQYF
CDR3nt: TGTGCCAGCAGTGCAGCGACGGGTAAAGGGCAGTACTTC

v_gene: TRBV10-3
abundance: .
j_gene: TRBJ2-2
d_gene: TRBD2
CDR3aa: CAIRGTSGSGELFF
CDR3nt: TGTGCCATCAGGGGGACTAGCGGGAGCGGGGAGCTGTTTTTT

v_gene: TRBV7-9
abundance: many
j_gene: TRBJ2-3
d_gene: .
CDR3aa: CASSLWLPGRSTDTQYF
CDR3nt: TGTGCCAGCAGCTTATGGTTGCCGGGGCGGAGCACAGATACGCAGTATTTT

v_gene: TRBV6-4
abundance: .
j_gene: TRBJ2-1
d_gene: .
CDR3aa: CASSEGPSRVNEQFF
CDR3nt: TGTGCCAGCAGTGAGGGGCCGAGCAGGGTAAATGAGCAGTTCTTC

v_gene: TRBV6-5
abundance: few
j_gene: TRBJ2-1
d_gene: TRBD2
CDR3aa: CAIGTSGRTGYNEQFF
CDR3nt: TGTGCCATCGGGACTAGCGGGAGGACGGGATACAATGAGCAGTTCTTC

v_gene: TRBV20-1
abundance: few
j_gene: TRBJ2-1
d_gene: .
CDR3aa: CSAKGDNEQFF
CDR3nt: TGCAGTGCTAAGGGGGACAATGAGCAGTTCTTC

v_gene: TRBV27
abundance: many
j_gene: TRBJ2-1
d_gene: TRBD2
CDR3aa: CASSPGLGYDEQFF
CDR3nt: TGTGCCAGCAGTCCGGGACTAGGGTACGATGAGCAGTTCTTC

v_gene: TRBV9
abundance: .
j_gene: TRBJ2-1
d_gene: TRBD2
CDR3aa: CASSVYSGSSYNEQFF
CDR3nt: TGTGCCAGCAGCGTCTATAGCGGGAGTTCCTACAATGAGCAGTTCTTC

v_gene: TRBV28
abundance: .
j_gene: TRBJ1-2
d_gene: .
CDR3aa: CASSLIGINYGYTF
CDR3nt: TGTGCCAGCAGTTTGATCGGTATTAACTATGGCTACACCTTC

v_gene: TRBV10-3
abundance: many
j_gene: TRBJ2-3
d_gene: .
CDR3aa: CAISEGAAATDTQYF
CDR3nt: TGTGCCATCAGTGAGGGGGCGGCGGCCACAGATACGCAGTATTTT

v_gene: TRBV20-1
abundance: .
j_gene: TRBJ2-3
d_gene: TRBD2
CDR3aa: CSVSSPGTRGTDTQYF
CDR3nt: TGCAGTGTCTCCAGCCCCGGGACTAGGGGCACAGATACGCAGTATTTT

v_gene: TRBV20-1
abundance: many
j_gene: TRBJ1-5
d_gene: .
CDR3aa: CSAFGGSNQPQHF
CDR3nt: TGCAGTGCCTTTGGCGGTAGCAATCAGCCCCAGCATTTT

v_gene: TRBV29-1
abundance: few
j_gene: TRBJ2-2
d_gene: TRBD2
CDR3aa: CSVSPGGRNTGELFF
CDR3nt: TGCAGCGTTTCCCCGGGGGGGAGGAACACCGGGGAGCTGTTTTTT

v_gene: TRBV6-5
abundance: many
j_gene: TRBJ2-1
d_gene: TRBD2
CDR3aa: CAIRAGGRGNEQFF
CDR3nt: TGTGCCATTCGAGCGGGCGGGAGAGGGAATGAGCAGTTCTTC

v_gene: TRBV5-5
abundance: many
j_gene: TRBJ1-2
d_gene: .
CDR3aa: CASSLDLRYTF
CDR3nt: TGTGCCAGCAGCTTGGATCTGCGCTACACCTTC

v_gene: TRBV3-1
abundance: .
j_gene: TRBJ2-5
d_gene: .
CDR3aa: CASSQEGVRRETQYF
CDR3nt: TGTGCCAGCAGCCAAGAAGGGGTCCGTCGGGAGACCCAGTACTTC

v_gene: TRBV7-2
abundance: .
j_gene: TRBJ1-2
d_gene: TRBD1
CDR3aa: CASSPQQGIYGYTF
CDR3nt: TGTGCCAGCAGCCCCCAACAGGGGATTTATGGCTACACCTTC

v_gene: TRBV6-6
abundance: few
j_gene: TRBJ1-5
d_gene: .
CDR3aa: CASSPGTTNQPQHF
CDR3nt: TGTGCCAGCAGTCCCGGGACAACAAATCAGCCCCAGCATTTT

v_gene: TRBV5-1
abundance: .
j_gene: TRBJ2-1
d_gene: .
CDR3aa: CASSLVSGVRLNEQFF
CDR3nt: TGCGCCAGCAGCTTGGTGTCGGGAGTCCGGCTCAATGAGCAGTTCTTC

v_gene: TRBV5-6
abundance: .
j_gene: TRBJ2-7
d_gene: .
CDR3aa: CASSLQGLEQYF
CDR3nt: TGTGCCAGCAGCTTACAGGGCCTCGAGCAGTACTTC

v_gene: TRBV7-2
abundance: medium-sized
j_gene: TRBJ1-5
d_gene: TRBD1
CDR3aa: CASSLARGGPHQPQHF
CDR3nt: TGTGCCAGCAGCTTAGCGCGAGGGGGCCCCCATCAGCCCCAGCATTTT

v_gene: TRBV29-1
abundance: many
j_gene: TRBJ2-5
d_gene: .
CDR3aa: CSVRFMGTGQETQYF
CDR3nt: TGCAGCGTTCGATTTATGGGGACCGGCCAAGAGACCCAGTACTTC

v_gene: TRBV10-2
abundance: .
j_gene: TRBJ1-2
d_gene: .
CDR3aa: CASTPGHRVWYGYTF
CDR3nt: TGCGCCAGCACCCCCGGCCACAGGGTTTGGTATGGCTACACCTTC

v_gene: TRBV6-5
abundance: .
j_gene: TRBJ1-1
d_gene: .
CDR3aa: CASRPVRVNTEAFF
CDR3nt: TGTGCCAGCAGACCCGTCAGAGTGAACACTGAAGCTTTCTTT

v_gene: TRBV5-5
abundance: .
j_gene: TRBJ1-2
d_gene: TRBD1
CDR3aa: CASSWGQGASYGYTF
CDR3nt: TGTGCCAGCAGCTGGGGACAGGGGGCTTCCTATGGCTACACCTTC

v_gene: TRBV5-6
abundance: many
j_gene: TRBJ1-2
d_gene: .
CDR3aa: CASQRQLLNYGYTF
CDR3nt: TGTGCCAGCCAAAGGCAGCTCCTTAACTATGGCTACACCTTC

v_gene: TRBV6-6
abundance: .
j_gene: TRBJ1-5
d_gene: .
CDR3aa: CASSRRSDLNQPQHF
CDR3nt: TGTGCCAGCAGCCGACGTTCGGACCTGAATCAGCCCCAGCATTTT

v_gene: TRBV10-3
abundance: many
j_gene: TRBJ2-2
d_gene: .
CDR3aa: CAISDSSRGGTGELFF
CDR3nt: TGTGCCATCAGTGACTCGTCCCGAGGAGGGACCGGGGAGCTGTTTTTT

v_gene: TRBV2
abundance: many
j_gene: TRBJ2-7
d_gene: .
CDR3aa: CASSLDTNSYEQYF
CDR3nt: TGTGCCAGCAGCCTAGACACCAACTCCTACGAGCAGTACTTC

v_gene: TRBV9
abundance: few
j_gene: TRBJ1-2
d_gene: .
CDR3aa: CASSSTGWVEGYTF
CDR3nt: TGTGCCAGCAGCTCGACCGGGTGGGTAGAGGGCTACACCTTC

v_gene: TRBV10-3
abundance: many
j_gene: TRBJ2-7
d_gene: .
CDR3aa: CAISDPAITYEQYF
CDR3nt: TGTGCCATCAGTGACCCCGCTATTACCTACGAGCAGTACTTC

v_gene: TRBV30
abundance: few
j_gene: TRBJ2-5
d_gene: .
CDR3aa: CAWRIGVQTQYF
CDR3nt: TGTGCGTGGAGGATAGGGGTCCAGACCCAGTACTTC

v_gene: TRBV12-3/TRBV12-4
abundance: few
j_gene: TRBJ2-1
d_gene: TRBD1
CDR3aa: CASSPTGSNEQFF
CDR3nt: TGTGCCAGCAGTCCGACAGGGAGCAATGAGCAGTTCTTC

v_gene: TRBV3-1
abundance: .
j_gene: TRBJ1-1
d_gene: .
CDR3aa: CASSLRLQTEAFF
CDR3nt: TGTGCCAGCAGCCTCCGACTCCAGACTGAAGCTTTCTTT